The 5 T cell receptor beta chains below all came from one sample that was sequenced in a study of cytotoxic CD8 clonotypes in ibrutinib-treated CLL. Sequencing was performed with immunoSEQ multiplex PCR; in TCRdb, only in-frame clones are kept and a portion is missing. This table holds 28,000 or so clones, roughly 57% found once. The input for sequencing was PBMCs, taken before ibrutinib treatment. Source of these receptors: a human donor with chronic lymphocytic leukemia.

This clone was recorded a few times. The chain joins TRBV5-1 to TRBJ2-3; D unresolved. The CDR3 contains 15 residues. CDR1 and CDR2 from the germline V gene are SGHRS and YFSETQ. Between the trimmed V and J ends, which lost 3 bases and 8 bases, there was a span of 19 bases. CDR3 coding DNA: TGCGCCAGCAGCTCAGACCCGCAAGGGTTGGGTACGCAGTATTTT. The encoded protein is CASSSDPQGLGTQYF.

The V gene is TRBV5-1, the J gene TRBJ2-5; perhaps D is TRBD1 or TRBD2 (5 bases each). CDR1 and CDR2 from the germline V gene are SGHRS and YFSETQ. The CDR3 is 13 amino acids. V was pared by 4 bases and J by 7 bases, with 14 bases between. Written as DNA, the CDR3 is TGCGCCAGCAGCCACGGACAAGAGGGGACCCAGTACTTC. Translated: CASSHGQEGTQYF.

This clone is medium-sized in the sample. The rearrangement joins TRBV6-1 to TRBJ2-1; the match to TRBD2 covers 7 bases. The ends lost 6 bases at V and 7 bases at J; junction bases unmatched: 12. The CDR3 consists of 15 residues. CDR1 MNHNS and CDR2 SASEGT come from the germline V gene. Written as DNA, the CDR3 is TGTGCCAGCAGCCGGTGGGAGGGTTTCCAAAATGAGCAGTTCTTC. It yields the protein CASSRWEGFQNEQFF.

The J gene is TRBJ1-4, the V gene TRBV13; no clear D. Between the trimmed V and J ends, which lost 2 bases and 4 bases, there was a span of 8 bases. The CDR3 sequence is 14 residues long. In germline, CDR1 is PRHDT, CDR2 FYEKMQ (reference sequence). The DNA of the CDR3 is TGTGCCAGCAGCTTACTTAAATATAATGAAAAACTGTTTTTT. Its translation is CASSLLKYNEKLFF. The complete variable domain, with remaining parts taken from reference TRBV13 and TRBJ1-4, reads AAGVIQSPRHLIKEKRETATLKCYPIPRHDTVYWYQQGPGQDPQFLISFYEKMQSDKGSIPDRFSAQQFSDYHSELNMSSLELGDSALYFCASSLLKYNEKLFFGSGTQLSVL.

The chain links TRBV7-8 to TRBJ1-2, with TRBD1 matching 8 bases. Germline CDR1 SGHVS, CDR2 FQNEAQ. The trim removed 5 bases at V and 7 bases at J, leaving 6 bases unmatched. The CDR3 sequence is 13 residues long. CDR3 residues: CASSATTGGGYTF. CDR3 nucleotides: TGTGCCAGCAGCGCTACTACAGGGGGTGGCTACACCTTC.